The rows below give T cell receptor beta chains drawn from one sample of a study of long-term antiretroviral therapy in people with HIV. The table came from immunoSEQ multiplex PCR; TCRdb's copy has only in-frame clones and leaves some out. The data contain fewer than 25,000 clones, 85% to 90% of them singletons. Sequenced here: unsorted PBMCs, sampled 1.8 years before starting antiretroviral therapy. These receptors originate from a woman younger than 45 with HIV. Both conserved end residues are part of each CDR3. Each record gives: V gene, D gene, CDR3 length, clone size, J gene, CDR3 DNA, CDR3 protein. A D gene is named only where the DNA matches it firmly. Clone size is not always given. Where it is, it says once, few, many or a class for expanded clones.

TRBV30	-	13	-	TRBJ1-3	TGTGCCTGGAGCATCGGCTCTGGAAACACCATATATTTT	CAWSIGSGNTIYF
TRBV5-8	-	13	-	TRBJ2-3	TGTGCCAGCAGCTTGGGCGGGGTGGTTACGCAGTATTTT	CASSLGGVVTQYF
TRBV6-5	-	12	-	TRBJ1-2	TGTGCCAGCAGTTTAAAAGGGAATGGCTACACCTTC	CASSLKGNGYTF
TRBV2	TRBD1	13	-	TRBJ1-1	TGTGCCAGCAACAGGGGCGGGGACACTGAAGCTTTCTTT	CASNRGGDTEAFF
TRBV19	TRBD1	14	few	TRBJ1-5	TGTGCCAGTATGACAGGGTATAGCAATCAGCCCCAGCATTTT	CASMTGYSNQPQHF
TRBV18	TRBD1	17	-	TRBJ2-1	TGTGCCAGCTCACCACCGATCTGGGACAGGGACAACAATGAGCAGTTCTTC	CASSPPIWDRDNNEQFF
TRBV20-1	-	10	-	TRBJ2-5	TGCAGTGCTAGTCAGGAGACCCAGTACTTC	CSASQETQYF
TRBV12-5	-	18	-	TRBJ2-2	TGTGCTAGTGGTTCACAAAGAGACTCCGCCTCGAACACCGGGGAGCTGTTTTTT	CASGSQRDSASNTGELFF
TRBV7-7	TRBD2	16	-	TRBJ2-3	TGTGCCAGCAGCTTAGACCTAGCGGGGGGAACAGATACGCAGTATTTT	CASSLDLAGGTDTQYF
TRBV4-2	TRBD1	18	-	TRBJ1-5	TGTGCCAGCAGCCAGAGGGGATCCTGGGACAGGGGTCCTCAGCCCCAGCATTTT	CASSQRGSWDRGPQPQHF
TRBV5-6	TRBD2	16	-	TRBJ2-5	TGTGCCAGCAGCTTGGTGAGACTAGCGGCCCAAGAGACCCAGTACTTC	CASSLVRLAAQETQYF
TRBV19	TRBD2	16	-	TRBJ2-2	TGTGCCAGTAGTATAGGGGGTAGCGGGCCTACCGGGGAGCTGTTTTTT	CASSIGGSGPTGELFF
TRBV30	-	11	-	TRBJ2-3	TGTGCCTGGACAGGGACAGATACGCAGTATTTT	CAWTGTDTQYF
TRBV5-1	-	15	few	TRBJ2-1	TGCGCCAGCAGCCGCGGGGTGAGCTCCTACAATGAGCAGTTCTTC	CASSRGVSSYNEQFF
TRBV4-2	-	17	-	TRBJ1-1	TGTGCCAGCAGCCAAGGTCCCACTGGGCGCGGGGGCACTGAAGCTTTCTTT	CASSQGPTGRGGTEAFF
TRBV14	-	13	-	TRBJ2-2	TGTGCCAGCAGCTATCAGGGTCGCGGGGAGCTGTTTTTT	CASSYQGRGELFF
TRBV27	-	15	few	TRBJ1-2	TGTGCCAGCATGGGTGGGCGGGCCATAAACTATGGCTACACCTTC	CASMGGRAINYGYTF
TRBV5-1	-	10	-	TRBJ1-1	TGCGCCAGCAGCTTCTCCGAAGCTTTCTTT	CASSFSEAFF
TRBV5-1	-	14	-	TRBJ2-1	TGCGCCAGCAGCCCCGAGCCCCCCTCTAATGAGCAGTTCTTC	CASSPEPPSNEQFF
TRBV5-5	TRBD1	16	-	TRBJ2-2	TGTGCCAGCAGCTTGGAGAGTGACAGGGGCACCGGGGAGCTGTTTTTT	CASSLESDRGTGELFF
TRBV6-1	-	15	-	TRBJ1-1	TGTGCCAGCAGTGAAGCCGGGGGAACGAACACTGAAGCTTTCTTT	CASSEAGGTNTEAFF
TRBV4-1	-	14	-	TRBJ2-1	TGCGCCAGCAGCCTGCAAAGCTCCTACAATGAGCAGTTCTTC	CASSLQSSYNEQFF
TRBV6-6	TRBD1	14	-	TRBJ1-5	TGTGCCGCCATCGGGACAGGGGGCAATCAGCCCCAGCATTTT	CAAIGTGGNQPQHF
TRBV2	-	15	-	TRBJ2-2	TGTGCCAGCAGACAAGGGGGGCAGGGTACCGGGGAGCTGTTTTTT	CASRQGGQGTGELFF
TRBV19	TRBD1	15	-	TRBJ1-6	TGTGCCAGTAGTCCGGGGGACAGGGGCAATTCACCCCTCCACTTT	CASSPGDRGNSPLHF
TRBV7-2	-	16	-	TRBJ1-2	TGTGCCAGCAGCCCGGGTCTGGGGGACGAAGGCTATGGCTACACCTTC	CASSPGLGDEGYGYTF
TRBV7-2	TRBD1	12	-	TRBJ1-2	TGTGCCAGCAGGTTTCAGGGGGGCGGCTACACCTTC	CASRFQGGGYTF
TRBV2	-	14	-	TRBJ2-2	TGTGCCAGCAGTGTTGCGGGGAACACCGGGGAGCTGTTTTTT	CASSVAGNTGELFF
TRBV2	-	12	-	TRBJ2-3	TGTGCCAGCAAGGGGAAGCCAGATACGCAGTATTTT	CASKGKPDTQYF
TRBV30	-	12	-	TRBJ2-1	TGTGCCTGGAGGACAAAAAGGGAGGAGCAGTTCTTC	CAWRTKREEQFF
TRBV30	-	13	-	TRBJ2-6	TGTGCCTCCAGTAACTCTGGGGCCAACGTCCTGACTTTC	CASSNSGANVLTF
TRBV10-2	TRBD2	15	-	TRBJ2-1	TGCGCCAGCAGTGAGTTCGCTAGCGGGGGCAATGAGCAGTTCTTC	CASSEFASGGNEQFF
TRBV29-1	-	13	-	TRBJ1-5	TGCAGCGTTGCGGAGAATAGCAATCAGCCCCAGCATTTT	CSVAENSNQPQHF
TRBV5-1	-	14	-	TRBJ1-4	TGCGCCAGCAGCTTGCAAGAGAAAGGTGAAAAACTGTTTTTT	CASSLQEKGEKLFF
TRBV5-1	-	11	-	TRBJ1-1	TGCGCCAGCAGAGGTGATGGGGGAGCTTTCTTT	CASRGDGGAFF
TRBV30	-	15	-	TRBJ2-1	TGTGCCTGGAGTCAGGTGTATAGTTTCCTCAATGAGCAGTTCTTC	CAWSQVYSFLNEQFF
TRBV30	-	16	-	TRBJ1-4	TGTGCCTGGAAGGAGGGGTGGGGTACGACTAATGAAAAACTGTTTTTT	CAWKEGWGTTNEKLFF
TRBV18	TRBD1	15	-	TRBJ2-2	TGTGCCAGCTCACAACCGCCTACAGGGGCCGGGGAGCTGTTTTTT	CASSQPPTGAGELFF
TRBV6-5	-	15	-	TRBJ2-1	TGTGCCAGCACCTTCGGACAGTCCGCCTACAATGAGCAGTTCTTC	CASTFGQSAYNEQFF
TRBV7-2	TRBD1	14	few	TRBJ1-6	TGTGCCAGCAGCCCCGGACAGGTTCGCTCACCCCTCCACTTT	CASSPGQVRSPLHF
TRBV6-6	-	16	-	TRBJ2-6	TGTGCCAGCACTTCCAGGCTGGTCTCTGGGGCCAACGTCCTGACTTTC	CASTSRLVSGANVLTF
TRBV29-1	TRBD1	16	-	TRBJ1-2	TGCAGCGTTGAGGAAGGGGACAGGAGAAATAACTATGGCTACACCTTC	CSVEEGDRRNNYGYTF
TRBV4-1	-	13	-	TRBJ1-2	TGCGCCAGCAGCCAACGGGGGGGATATGGCTACACCTTC	CASSQRGGYGYTF
TRBV11-1	TRBD1	12	-	TRBJ1-2	TGTGCCAGCGGCGCCGGGACAGATGGCTACACCTTC	CASGAGTDGYTF
TRBV14	-	14	-	TRBJ2-7	TGTGCCAGCAGCCAAGTAGGGGGTCGGTACGAGCAGTACTTC	CASSQVGGRYEQYF
TRBV4-1	-	15	few	TRBJ2-2	TGCGCCAGCAGCCAAGACAGGGCCAGCACCGGGGAGCTGTTTTTT	CASSQDRASTGELFF
TRBV2	-	15	-	TRBJ2-3	TGTGCCAGCGGGGGATCGACAAAGGGAACAGATACGCAGTATTTT	CASGGSTKGTDTQYF
TRBV9	-	13	-	TRBJ1-1	TGTGCCAGCAGCGTTCGAGGGGGCACTGAAGCTTTCTTT	CASSVRGGTEAFF
TRBV30	-	11	once	TRBJ1-2	TGTGCCTGGAGCCCAGGGGAAGGCTACACCTTC	CAWSPGEGYTF
TRBV9	-	16	-	TRBJ2-3	TGTGCCAGCAGCCCGAGGTGGGGGGGCCAAGCAGATACGCAGTATTTT	CASSPRWGGQADTQYF
TRBV5-1	-	11	few	TRBJ2-7	TGCGCCAGCAGCTTGTTTGGCGAGCAGTACTTC	CASSLFGEQYF
TRBV7-2	-	12	-	TRBJ1-1	TGTGCCAGCAGCTCAACCGGGATTGAAGCTTTCTTT	CASSSTGIEAFF
TRBV5-6	-	14	-	TRBJ2-3	TGTGCCAGCAGCACGGTGATGGGTCCAGATACGCAGTATTTT	CASSTVMGPDTQYF